This paragraph covers one T cell receptor beta chain sequence. Its antigen is not yet known. No per-base quality is available; no much larger clone lies one base away. The CDR3, from cysteine to phenylalanine, totals 13 residues. The entry retains the CDR3 DNA only, 39 bases that are in frame from base 1. Taken from the germline V gene, the CDR1 and CDR2 loops are MNHNS and SASEGT. The V end loses 1 base and the J end loses 2 bases, and a stretch of 5 bases separates them. The source of the sample is a study of cytomegalovirus exposure and HLA in healthy donors (TCRdb year 2017). Regarding the study in general: An earlier analysis of approximately 600 of the donors reported more than 250 Gb of sequence data and roughly 100 million unique TCR beta sequences from 150 million to 200 million T cells. An early release that covered some 640 HLA-typed donors contained 250 to 350 gigabases of sequencing data and some 87 million unique TCR sequences. Of the approximately 370 genotyped donors, 81% were placed in the genetic ancestry cluster associated with self-reported Caucasian donors. The study aimed to test whether cataloging public T cell receptors could reveal signatures of past pathogen exposure. The study used immunosequencing to profile the T cell repertoires of 666 subjects and linked those repertoires to cytomegalovirus serostatus. A separate validation cohort of 90 to 150 different subjects was used in addition to the approximately 700-subject first cohort. To predict cytomegalovirus infection status, the study brought together high-throughput TCR immunosequencing, statistical association of individual TCRs with disease status, and machine learning. A later analysis re-analyzed previously published TCR beta repertoires from 550 to 700 donors and added high-resolution HLA genotyping to study TCR occurrence patterns. In the later analysis, no new phenotypic data were used to find candidate immune exposures; instead, reliance was placed on TCR beta sequences and their occurrence across donors. To decide whether each TCR beta V gene segment behaved as functional or pseudogenic, an earlier analysis of approximately 590 of the donors relied on high-throughput TCR beta sequencing. Donor age, sex, ethnicity and CMV serostatus were compiled alongside the repertoire data. A later genetic analysis took genome-wide SNP genotypes for about three fifths of the 666 donors and used that subset as a discovery cohort. Every discovery cohort repertoire had been produced on one sequencing platform. HLA typing included class I and class II loci at four-digit resolution. The number of donors typed differed by locus, with about 629-640 for A, B, C, DRB1 and DQB1, 522 for DQA1, over 600 for DPA1, and under 490 for DPB1. Because of strong linkage in the cohort, roughly five DR-DQ haplotypes were treated as single units for association and clustering. Among some 400 genotyped donors of the cohort, an average of roughly 230,000 unique TCR beta nucleotide sequences was sequenced per donor, of which about 20% were non-productive. Broader findings and caveats from the paper: The classifier was reported to diagnose cytomegalovirus status with high specificity and sensitivity in both the original and validation cohorts. This cohort had only TCR beta chains sequenced, and the lack of alpha or paired-chain data limited which features could be detected. In an earlier analysis of some 550 of the donors, most TCR beta V segments were observed in productive rearrangements about 87% or about 30% of the time, broadly matching IMGT annotations. Because some donors lacked HLA typing at each locus, the association tests relied only on the typed subset. Several of the top co-occurrence clusters appeared to be linked to parvovirus B19, influenza, CMV and Epstein-Barr virus, according to a later analysis. Because the 87-base-pair reads could not distinguish some IMGT-functional V segments, including TRBV6-2 and TRBV6-3, those segments were excluded. For the cohort, immune exposure information was limited to CMV serostatus. A further reported finding was that TCR beta sequences accurately predicted the HLA-A and HLA-B alleles for most subjects in the first cohort. When HLA alleles, especially DR and DQ, strongly co-occurred, attributing TCR associations to individual alleles was difficult. Most TCR sequences were observed very rarely across donors, whereas some public TCRs were present in many individuals. In a later genetic analysis, fewer N-insertions in productive TCRs were reported among donors in an Asian-associated ancestry cluster than the approximately 630-donor mean. A later analysis found that TCR association rates varied across HLA loci, with DRB1 alleles showing the most associated TCRs and HLA-C alleles the fewest. According to the authors, the approach could potentially be generalized to other disease states and immunological phenotypes. In vitro tests confirmed that a few of the cytomegalovirus-associated TCR beta chains recognize cytomegalovirus antigens. The presence/absence analyses assumed that sequencing depth was roughly uniform across donors, and that assumption may not be true. A later analysis associated about 16,000 TCR beta sequences with specific HLA alleles at a false discovery rate of 0.05. V-gene and J-gene trimming of TCR beta chains was associated with a missense DCLRE1C variant in a later genetic analysis, and the association was replicated in an independent cohort. Correlated functional status among segregating V segments might be attributable to linkage disequilibrium, but an unknown experimental factor could not be ruled out. Compared with equally common non-associated chains, HLA-associated TCR beta chains in a later analysis were more clonally expanded and had lower generation probabilities. Approximately 18 rarely observed V segments, including chromosome 9 orphons, were excluded from the earlier analysis of approximately 600 of the donors because counts were too low. The sequencing pipeline was judged likely to have produced a cluster of highly shared sequence variants as a technical artifact. A later analysis found that most CMV-associated TCR beta chains appeared HLA-restricted, with HLA associations seemingly driven largely by CMV exposure. In the study, about 150 TCR beta chains were listed as associated with cytomegalovirus.

The cohort consisted of fewer than 700 healthy bone marrow donors. At the time of sampling, every cohort member was nominally healthy, though immune exposures that went unrecorded were likely present. The donor tested CMV seronegative, placing the donor among the 350 to 400 seronegative members of the cohort. Each donor provided a peripheral blood sample, and peripheral blood mononuclear cells were used for TCR beta sequencing. Genomic DNA was extracted from the blood cell samples with the Qiagen DNeasy Blood Extraction Kit. Library creation used the immunoSEQ multiplex PCR assay. The multiplex PCR relied on a mix of 60 forward primers for TCR Vbeta segments and 13 reverse primers for TCR Jbeta segments. A multiplex PCR assay on genomic DNA amplified the CDR3 region of rearranged TCR beta genes. On the Illumina HiSeq System, the amplified TCR beta libraries were sequenced as 87-base-pair reads. The original methods were these. In a later analysis, about 80 million unique TCR beta chains were counted across the roughly 670 repertoires, and approximately 11 million of these chains were shared by at least two donors. To remove PCR and sequencing errors, raw reads were error-corrected and collapsed into unique sequences using a nearest-neighbor algorithm that merged closely related sequences. To assign V, D and J gene segments, CDR3 sequences were aligned to IMGT reference sequences. For a sequence to be retained, at least a six-nucleotide match to both a V gene segment and a J gene segment was required. A rearrangement was called productive if the CDR3 had no stop codons and remained in frame with V and J, and every other rearrangement was called non-productive. Following IMGT convention, CDR3 was defined as the stretch from the second conserved V-encoded cysteine up to the conserved J-encoded phenylalanine. Sequences without an unambiguous match to a single V gene segment were excluded from the earlier analysis of several hundred of the donors. An earlier analysis of 587 of the donors called V segments functional above 56.7% productive rearrangements and segregating when the between-donor standard deviation exceeded 5%. A statistical classification framework was developed to diagnose cytomegalovirus status using the catalog of TCR beta chain sequences. V and J gene assignment, in a later analysis, came from comparing TCR nucleotide sequences with IMGT/GENE-DB human TR gene sequences. A later analysis assigned CDR3 sequences and most-parsimonious VDJ recombination scenarios with the TCRdist pipeline. In a later analysis, each TCR beta chain was defined by its CDR3 amino acid sequence together with its V-gene family, and reads lacking a unique V-gene family were excluded. A later analysis removed roughly 590 highly shared, low-generation-probability nucleotide sequences to deal with suspected cross-contamination and a sequencing artifact. For each public chain, a later analysis derived a clonal expansion index from normalized ranks of inferred template counts within each repertoire. In a later analysis, generation probabilities were computed with a VDJ recombination model fitted to out-of-frame rearrangements, and the resulting probabilities were checked against IGoR. A later analysis scored TCR-TCR, TCR-HLA and TCR-CMV co-occurrence with hypergeometric tests, applying a repertoire-size bias correction to TCR pairs. To estimate false discovery rates, a later analysis permuted the HLA or CMV assignments 20 times. In a later analysis, co-occurring TCRs were grouped with DBSCAN, and TCRdist sequence similarity was added when clustering was performed within HLA-allele-positive subsets. Repertoires with fewer than 30,000 or more than 120,000 public chains, plus five repertoires with anomalous nucleotide sharing, were excluded from co-occurrence clustering. Here the immuneACCESS table is served through TCRdb, limited to in-frame sequences with V and J called. Missing clones are a known gap in these copies; in checked studies unresolved V genes cover under half, and the rest lacks a known reason. That table supplies the V and J calls and clone size; D and trimming were determined from the DNA. This sample gives 100,000 to 120,000 clones in total; approximately 78% of them show up just once. The biggest ten clones account for roughly 1.2% of the sample.

This sequence originates from a woman aged 25 to 39 in good health and CMV-seronegative. What was sequenced was PBMCs. The V and J genes are TRBV6-1 and TRBJ1-1; confidence is insufficient to name the D gene. CDR3 protein: CASSEGRNTEAFF. The base sequence is TGTGCCAGCAGTGAAGGCAGAAACACTGAAGCTTTCTTT.